A selection of T cell receptor beta chains follows, all from one sample in a study of CD4 T cell repertoires in COVID-19. Profiled with immunoSEQ multiplex PCR; TCRdb holds only in-frame clones, not every one. The table shows about 22,000 clones, with roughly 91% occurring only once. Sequenced here: central memory CD4+ T cells from blood, sampled before the COVID-19 pandemic. These receptors came from a human donor who had COVID-19. Each CDR3 is given with its conserved first and last residue. D genes are given only for firm matches. Clone size is shown for a subset of rows, as once, few, many or a class of expanded clone.

clone_size j_call d_call v_call cdr3_aa cdr3_nt
- TRBJ2-7 - TRBV4-2 CASSQVLGSDYEQYF TGTGCCAGCAGCCAAGTTTTGGGTAGCGACTACGAGCAGTACTTC
- TRBJ1-2 - TRBV5-8 CASSFGANYGYTF TGTGCCAGCAGCTTCGGGGCTAACTATGGCTACACCTTC
- TRBJ1-2 - TRBV29-1 CSVEGGTRPNYGYTF TGCAGCGTCGAGGGGGGGACCCGCCCTAACTATGGCTACACCTTC
- TRBJ2-7 - TRBV28 CATWGGGTALYEQYF TGTGCCACTTGGGGTGGCGGGACAGCTCTCTACGAGCAGTACTTC
- TRBJ1-1 TRBD1 TRBV6-1 CASSAGQGNTEAFF TGTGCCAGCAGTGCGGGACAGGGGAACACTGAAGCTTTCTTT
- TRBJ2-5 - TRBV10-3 CAISEPRGTTQYF TGTGCCATCAGTGAGCCCAGGGGAACCACCCAGTACTTC
- TRBJ1-5 - TRBV6-4 CASSEGRGQPQHF TGTGCCAGCAGTGAGGGGAGGGGTCAGCCCCAGCATTTT
- TRBJ2-3 TRBD1 TRBV6-1 CASVQGAGSDTQYF TGTGCCAGCGTTCAGGGGGCTGGGTCAGATACGCAGTATTTT
- TRBJ1-3 - TRBV6-5 CASSYSTVSGNTIYF TGTGCCAGCAGTTACTCCACGGTATCTGGAAACACCATATATTTT
- TRBJ1-2 - TRBV6-5 CASSYSGGRANYGYTF TGTGCCAGCAGTTACTCCGGGGGGAGAGCTAACTATGGCTACACCTTC
- TRBJ2-5 TRBD2 TRBV27 CASSSAGVLETQYF TGTGCCAGCAGTTCTGCGGGAGTCTTGGAGACCCAGTACTTC
- TRBJ2-1 TRBD2 TRBV5-1 CASSYSGKDGGEQFF TGCGCCAGCAGCTATAGCGGGAAAGACGGGGGCGAGCAGTTCTTC
- TRBJ2-1 TRBD2 TRBV19 CASSPRASGGSYNEQFF TGTGCCAGTAGTCCCCGGGCTAGCGGGGGCTCCTACAATGAGCAGTTCTTC
few TRBJ2-2 - TRBV30 CAWSGDGSGRTGELFF TGTGCCTGGAGTGGTGATGGAAGCGGGCGCACCGGGGAGCTGTTTTTT
- TRBJ1-1 - TRBV14 CASSQPGRSPEAFF TGTGCCAGCAGCCAACCAGGGCGATCCCCTGAAGCTTTCTTT
once TRBJ1-2 - TRBV5-1 CASSLDGGKDYGYTF TGCGCCAGCAGCTTGGATGGCGGCAAGGACTATGGCTACACCTTC
- TRBJ1-2 - TRBV5-5 CASSDSSPSFYGYTF TGTGCCAGCAGCGACAGCTCCCCTTCATTCTATGGCTACACCTTC
- TRBJ2-7 TRBD1 TRBV6-6 CASTSSPGGPYEQYF TGTGCCAGCACCTCCTCTCCAGGGGGCCCCTACGAGCAGTACTTC
- TRBJ2-1 - TRBV30 CAWGKTGSDEQFF TGTGCCTGGGGGAAAACAGGGTCTGATGAGCAGTTCTTC
- TRBJ2-5 - TRBV19 CASSRQGLSETQYF TGTGCCAGTAGTAGGCAAGGACTTTCGGAGACCCAGTACTTC
- TRBJ1-2 TRBD1 TRBV18 CASSPLQGQTDGYTF TGTGCCAGCTCACCCTTACAGGGACAGACAGATGGCTACACCTTC
once TRBJ1-1 TRBD1 TRBV2 CASSFVVDRGTEAFF TGTGCCAGCAGTTTCGTAGTGGACAGGGGAACTGAAGCTTTCTTT
- TRBJ2-1 TRBD1 TRBV5-4 CASSLDPGTGGYNEQFF TGTGCCAGCAGCTTGGACCCCGGGACAGGGGGTTACAATGAGCAGTTCTTC
- TRBJ2-3 - TRBV7-8 CALTGDTQYF TGTGCCTTGACAGGAGATACGCAGTATTTT
- TRBJ2-7 - TRBV6-6 CASSLIAREQYF TGTGCCAGCAGTTTAATAGCTAGGGAGCAGTACTTC
once TRBJ1-4 - TRBV9 CASSVGLQLNEKLFF TGTGCCAGCAGCGTAGGTCTACAGCTTAATGAAAAACTGTTTTTT
- TRBJ1-1 TRBD1 TRBV7-2 CASSFRPGGQANTEAFF TGTGCCAGCAGCTTCCGCCCCGGGGGACAGGCGAACACTGAAGCTTTCTTT
- TRBJ1-1 - TRBV18 CASSWTENTEAFF TGTGCCAGCTCATGGACAGAGAACACTGAAGCTTTCTTT
- TRBJ1-5 - TRBV11-3 CAGSLTDRCQPQHF TGTGCCGGCAGCTTAACCGACAGGTGCCAGCCCCAGCATTTT
- TRBJ2-7 TRBD2 TRBV6-5 CASSYSAGGLGQYF TGTGCCAGCAGTTACTCGGCGGGAGGGCTCGGGCAGTACTTC
- TRBJ1-2 - TRBV2 CASSEFGGAFYGYTF TGTGCCAGCAGTGAATTCGGTGGAGCCTTCTATGGCTACACCTTC
once TRBJ2-7 TRBD1 TRBV5-4 CASSPPGQGSHEQYF TGTGCCAGCAGCCCGCCGGGACAGGGGTCCCACGAGCAGTACTTC
- TRBJ2-1 - TRBV10-2 CASKSGGPNEQFF TGCGCCAGCAAGTCAGGTGGGCCCAATGAGCAGTTCTTC
- TRBJ2-7 - TRBV20-1 CSASNQYKQYF TGCAGTGCTAGTAATCAGTACAAGCAGTACTTC
once TRBJ2-7 - TRBV7-8 CASSFSGYEQYF TGTGCCAGCAGCTTTAGCGGCTACGAGCAGTACTTC
- TRBJ1-2 TRBD1 TRBV7-2 CASSDTGALLYGYTF TGTGCCAGCAGCGATACAGGGGCCCTCCTCTATGGCTACACCTTC
- TRBJ2-1 TRBD2 TRBV19 CASSYSGSLNEQFF TGTGCCAGCTCTTATAGCGGGAGTCTTAATGAGCAGTTCTTC
- TRBJ2-7 - TRBV5-4 CASSAGQSVYEQYF TGTGCCAGCAGCGCCGGACAGAGTGTCTACGAGCAGTACTTC
- TRBJ1-2 - TRBV5-1 CASSQTLIKGPGGYTF TGCGCCAGCAGCCAAACGCTAATCAAGGGGCCTGGAGGCTACACCTTC
- TRBJ2-2 TRBD2 TRBV4-2 CASSRERGGLGNTGELFF TGTGCCAGCAGCCGCGAGCGGGGGGGCCTAGGAAACACCGGGGAGCTGTTTTTT
- TRBJ2-3 - TRBV14 CASSPGGTTQYF TGTGCCAGCAGCCCAGGAGGCACTACGCAGTATTTT
- TRBJ2-1 TRBD2 TRBV5-1 CASSLDPGREELGNEQFF TGCGCCAGCAGCTTGGACCCGGGACGGGAGGAGTTGGGAAATGAGCAGTTCTTC
- TRBJ1-1 - TRBV6-5 CASSYGGTNTEAFF TGTGCCAGCAGTTATGGGGGGACGAACACTGAAGCTTTCTTT
- TRBJ2-3 TRBD2 TRBV9 CASSVGLAGSDTQYF TGTGCCAGCAGCGTAGGACTAGCGGGGTCAGATACGCAGTATTTT
- TRBJ2-1 - TRBV21-1 CASSKVRGQGYNEQFF TGTGCCAGCAGCAAAGTAAGGGGACAGGGGTACAATGAGCAGTTCTTC
- TRBJ2-5 - TRBV7-2 CASSLGLGPQETQYF TGTGCCAGCAGCTTAGGTCTCGGTCCCCAAGAGACCCAGTACTTC
- TRBJ1-4 TRBD1 TRBV28 CASSWTGGTNEKLFF TGTGCCAGCAGTTGGACAGGGGGTACTAATGAAAAACTGTTTTTT
- TRBJ2-1 - TRBV19 CASTSSAPWNEQFF TGTGCCAGCACATCTAGCGCTCCTTGGAATGAGCAGTTCTTC